The 25 T cell receptor beta chains below come from one sample, sequenced in a study of control samples from healthy donors and cancer patients. Only in-frame clones appear in the TCRdb table, and some are missing; sequencing was by immunoSEQ multiplex PCR. In the table there are about 98,000 clones, roughly 78% of which are singletons. The sample consisted of blood. The receptors stem from a man in his sixties in good health.

V is TRBV6-8 and J is TRBJ1-5; unclear D gene. V gave up 3 bases and J gave up 3 bases, with 12 bases separating them. The germline V gene has CDR1 MNHGY and CDR2 SAAAGT. The CDR3 length is 15 residues. The DNA of the CDR3 is TGTGCCAGCAGTTATAGGGCAGTTTACAATCAGCCCCAGCATTTT. The encoded protein is CASSYRAVYNQPQHF.

The V gene is TRBV18, the J gene TRBJ1-1; 10 bases agree with TRBD1. The CDR3 runs 14 residues. V shed 6 bases, J shed 1 base, and the junction held 2 bases outside the gene matches. Germline V gene sequence: CDR1 KGHSH, CDR2 LQKENI. The CDR3 region has the DNA TGTGCCAGCTCGAGACAGGGGGCGAACACTGAAGCTTTCTTT. This codes for CASSRQGANTEAFF.

The chain is built from TRBV28 and TRBJ2-1, with TRBD2 identical over 9 bases. The CDR3 is 17 residues long. V lost 7 bases, J lost 4 bases, and 14 bases stayed unmatched. Germline CDR1 is MDHEN and CDR2 is SYDVKM. DNA for the CDR3: TGTGCCAGCATCGAAACCAAGGCACTAGCGGGTTACAATGAGCAGTTCTTC. Amino acids: CASIETKALAGYNEQFF.

The chain couples TRBV13 to TRBJ1-1; tentative D call: TRBD1 (5 bases). Trimming stripped 7 bases from V and 4 bases from J, with 13 bases between. CDR3 size: 13 residues. Germline CDR1 reads PRHDT; CDR2 reads FYEKMQ (reference sequence). CDR3 nucleotide sequence: TGTGCCAGCACCCCTAACGGGGGCACTGAAGCTTTCTTT. Its protein is CASTPNGGTEAFF.

This chain links TRBV2 with TRBJ1-5, with unresolved D. Trimming took off 0 bases at V and 0 bases at J, with 9 bases between the two ends. The germline V gene encodes CDR1 SNHLY and CDR2 FYNNEI. This CDR3 region has 16 residues. This CDR3 reads CASSEAQRYSNQPQHF. CDR3 bases: TGTGCCAGCAGTGAAGCGCAACGGTATAGCAATCAGCCCCAGCATTTT.

The chain has TRBV19 and TRBJ2-7; D assignment may be TRBD1 or TRBD2 (6 bases each). The V gene's germline CDR1 is LNHDA and CDR2 SQIVND (reference sequence). The CDR3 extends over 15 amino acids. Trimming pared 0 bases from V and 4 bases from J, leaving 13 bases between. The CDR3 nucleotides read TGTGCCAGTAGTATAGATCCCACAGGGAGGTACGAGCAGTACTTC. Its translation: CASSIDPTGRYEQYF.

This chain links TRBV20-1 with TRBJ2-5; TRBD1 matches at 7 bases. CDR3 size: 13 residues. The trim removed 3 bases at V and 5 bases at J, leaving 6 bases unmatched. The germline CDR1 and CDR2 sequences are DFQATT and SNEGSKA (reference sequence). Here the CDR3 DNA reads TGCAGTGCTAGTAACAGGGGCAGGGAGACCCAGTACTTC. Its translation: CSASNRGRETQYF.

The rearrangement joins TRBV6-4 to TRBJ2-7; no firm D call. The CDR3 runs 13 residues. Germline CDR1 reads MRHNA; CDR2 reads SNTAGT. Between the trimmed V and J ends, which lost 4 bases and 4 bases, there was a span of 11 bases. The CDR3 spells CASSVEAEYEQYF. The CDR3 DNA reads as TGTGCCAGCAGTGTAGAGGCTGAGTACGAGCAGTACTTC.

This sequence joins TRBV10-3 and TRBJ2-3; 11 positions match TRBD2. The trim removed 2 bases at V and 6 bases at J, leaving 10 bases unmatched. Germline-derived CDR1 and CDR2 are ENHRY and SYGVKD. This CDR3 region has 17 residues. The CDR3 region has the DNA TGTGCCATCAGTGAGATCGGACTAGCGGGCCAAGAGGATACGCAGTATTTT. It encodes CAISEIGLAGQEDTQYF.

The chain is built from TRBV5-1 and TRBJ1-1; 7 bases fit TRBD1. J lost 5 bases, V lost 4 bases, and 5 bases had no gene match. CDR1 is SGHRS, CDR2 YFSETQ, per germline. The CDR3 is 13 amino acids. CDR3 nucleotide sequence: TGCGCCAGCAGCCTACAGGGGTGGACTGAAGCTTTCTTT. Amino acids: CASSLQGWTEAFF.

This rearrangement joins TRBV7-3 to TRBJ1-1, with unresolved D. The CDR3 has 14 amino acids. The germline V gene encodes CDR1 SGHTA and CDR2 FQGTGA. The V and J ends lost 1 base and 0 bases respectively, with 6 bases between them. For the CDR3, the DNA is TGTGCCAGCAGCTTAATGAGGGTGAACACTGAAGCTTTCTTT. Protein sequence: CASSLMRVNTEAFF.

The V gene is TRBV2, the J gene TRBJ2-3; TRBD2 might be the D (6 bases). There are 13 residues in the CDR3. From germline, CDR1 is SNHLY and CDR2 FYNNEI. V lost 8 bases and J 8 bases, leaving 17 bases between the germline ends. The CDR3 region has the DNA TGTGCCAGCGAGGGACTGGCAAGTGGTACGCAGTATTTT. It encodes CASEGLASGTQYF.

The chain combines TRBV30 with TRBJ1-4; D is uncertain. Per the germline V gene, CDR1 is GTSNPN and CDR2 is SVGIG (reference sequence). The V end was cut by 4 bases, the J end by 4 bases, with 7 bases between. The CDR3 runs to 12 residues. The CDR3 bases are TGTGCCTGGATGAGTCTTAATGAAAAACTGTTTTTT. Protein: CAWMSLNEKLFF.

This clone was seen once. Other DNA sequences in this specimen translate into the identical CDR3. The V and J genes are TRBV20-1 and TRBJ2-1, with D unclear. The V gene's germline CDR1 is DFQATT and CDR2 SNEGSKA (reference sequence). This CDR3 has 11 amino acids. V shed 3 bases and J shed 8 bases, with 8 bases lying between them. CDR3 DNA sequence: TGCAGTGCTAGGGTTGTGGATGAGCAGTTCTTC. Its protein is CSARVVDEQFF.

The rearrangement joins TRBV25-1 to TRBJ2-5; 9 bases agree with TRBD2. The CDR3 spans 18 residues. Trimming took 2 bases from V and 5 from J; bases not matched to a gene: 15. The germline V gene has CDR1 MGHDK and CDR2 SYGVNS. CDR3 coding DNA: TGTGCCAGCAGTGAAGGAACATCCCCGCGGGAGGGCCGGGAGACCCAGTACTTC. Amino acids: CASSEGTSPREGRETQYF.

In the case of this clone: At one of its ends the junction is not consistent with the germline gene, which may arise from a read error. The rearrangement uses TRBV7-8 and TRBJ1-5; 9 bases align to TRBD1. CDR1 SGHVS and CDR2 FQNEAQ come from the germline V gene. The CDR3 covers 18 residues. The CDR3 bases are TGTGCCAACAGCTTAGCCCCACCGGGACAGGGATCTTACCAGCCCCAGCATTTT. Amino acids: CANSLAPPGQGSYQPQHF.

The chain employs TRBV19 and TRBJ2-1; the D gene is possibly TRBD1 (6 bases). Germline V gene lookup returns CDR1 LNHDA and CDR2 SQIVND (reference sequence). This CDR3 region has 16 residues. Trimming cost V 3 bases and J 3 bases, with 15 bases left between them. As DNA, the CDR3 is TGTGCCAGTAGTATCGGCGGAGTAGGGGGCTACAATGAGCAGTTCTTC. As protein: CASSIGGVGGYNEQFF.

The chain joins TRBV5-8 to TRBJ2-5, with no clear D. The germline gives CDR1 SGHTS, CDR2 YDEGEE. Trimming stripped 2 bases from V and 2 bases from J, with 10 bases between. The CDR3 is made up of 14 amino acids. The CDR3 sequence is CASSLLGFQETQYF. Written as DNA, the CDR3 is TGTGCCAGCAGCTTACTGGGGTTTCAAGAGACCCAGTACTTC. The variable domain in full, completed from reference TRBV5-8 and TRBJ2-5, reads EAGVTQSPTHLIKTRGQQATLRCSPISGHTSVYWYQQALGLGLQFLLWYDEGEERNRGNFPPRFSGRQFPNYSSELNVNALELEDSALYLCASSLLGFQETQYFGPGTRLLVL.

The chain has TRBV19 and TRBJ2-3; no clear D gene. V was clipped by 3 bases and J by 6 bases, with 7 bases between them. Germline V lookup: CDR1 LNHDA, CDR2 SQIVND (reference sequence). The CDR3 covers 12 residues. CDR3 nucleotide sequence: TGTGCCAGTAGTATGTCCGGGGATACGCAGTATTTT. Protein product: CASSMSGDTQYF. Full variable domain (rest looked up from reference TRBV19 and TRBJ2-3): DGGITQSPKYLFRKEGQNVTLSCEQNLNHDAMYWYRQDPGQGLRLIYYSQIVNDFQKGDIAEGYSVSREKKESFPLTVTSAQKNPTAFYLCASSMSGDTQYFGPGTRLTVL.

The chain combines TRBV27 with TRBJ1-2; tentatively, D is TRBD1 (6 bases). The V end lost 4 bases, the J end lost 4 bases, and 16 bases lay between the germline ends. The V gene's germline CDR1 is MNHEY and CDR2 SMNVEV (reference sequence). This CDR3 has 15 amino acids. In DNA form, the CDR3 reads TGTGCCAGCAGTTCACAGGGAGCCCAAACCTATGGCTACACCTTC. This translates into CASSSQGAQTYGYTF.

The chain recombines TRBV5-1 with TRBJ2-1; 8 bases match TRBD2. J lost 7 bases, V lost 3 bases, and 9 bases had no gene match. The CDR3 runs 15 residues. Germline V gene lookup returns CDR1 SGHRS and CDR2 YFSETQ. The CDR3 DNA follows: TGCGCCAGCAGCTCCTTAGCGGGAATTGGGAATGAGCAGTTCTTC. This sequence encodes CASSSLAGIGNEQFF.

The rearrangement uses TRBV9 and TRBJ2-7, with 10 bases identical to TRBD1. The germline gives CDR1 SGDLS, CDR2 YYNGEE. This CDR3 comprises 14 residues. J lost 7 bases, V lost 4 bases, and 8 bases had no gene match. The CDR3 sequence is CASSPDRGRSEQYF. The CDR3 region has the DNA TGTGCCAGCAGCCCCGACAGGGGGCGGAGTGAGCAGTACTTC.

V is TRBV9 and J is TRBJ1-4; the match to TRBD1 covers 9 bases. Germline CDR1 SGDLS, CDR2 YYNGEE. The CDR3 consists of 20 residues. V dropped 6 bases and J dropped 1; count of bases not matched to a gene: 19. The CDR3 bases are TGTGCCAGCACCTGGGGGGGGCGGACAGGGGACGTACAAACTAATGAAAAACTGTTTTTT. Amino acids: CASTWGGRTGDVQTNEKLFF.

The genes are TRBV11-2 and TRBJ2-3, with TRBD2 matching 9 bases. V was pared by 1 base and J by 4 bases, with 6 bases of the junction left unmatched. Germline CDR1 SGHAT, CDR2 FQNNGV. The CDR3 has 16 residues. The CDR3 nucleotides are TGTGCCAGCAGCTTAGCTTTAGCGGGGGAGGCAGATACGCAGTATTTT. Translation gives CASSLALAGEADTQYF. Complete variable domain (other parts from reference TRBV11-2 and TRBJ2-3): EAGVAQSPRYKIIEKRQSVAFWCNPISGHATLYWYQQILGQGPKLLIQFQNNGVVDDSQLPKDRFSAERLKGVDSTLKIQPAKLEDSAVYLCASSLALAGEADTQYFGPGTRLTVL.

This clone was found once. Distinct nucleotide sequences in the sample also encode this CDR3. The rearrangement joins TRBV9 to TRBJ2-3; D uncertain. V lost 0 bases and J 0 bases, leaving 2 bases between the germline ends. The CDR3 extends over 13 amino acids. The germline gives CDR1 SGDLS, CDR2 YYNGEE. DNA of the CDR3: TGTGCCAGCAGCGTAGGAAGCACAGATACGCAGTATTTT. The encoded protein is CASSVGSTDTQYF.